This TCR beta chain was observed in a study of T cells in Graves' hyperthyroidism and ophthalmopathy. Unmatched junction bases numbered 7, after V lost 5 bases and J lost 1 base. This CDR3 region has 15 residues. Germline lookup yields CDR1 SGHTA and CDR2 FQGNSA. Study outcomes and limitations: Most expanded thyroid clonotypes above 0.001 recurred in blood.

In this sample, this clonotype turned up a few times. Its target is unknown. RNA transcripts yielded amplified TCR beta CDR3 regions. An initial round of RT-PCR targeting the TCR CDR3 relied on the HTBI primer set. TCRdb passed the multiplex PCR reads through MiXCR, listing each CDR3 protein once. The data show hundreds of thousands of distinct CDR3 sequences, around 15% seen once. Stability of Graves' hyperthyroidism was defined as absent ophthalmopathy progression within 18 months. The V gene is TRBV7-2, the J gene TRBJ1-1, with TRBD1 matching 7 bases. The specimen sequenced was blood. The sequence derives from a woman aged 30 to 39 with Graves' hyperthyroidism. CDR3 loop: CASSPRRTGNTEAFF. The CDR3 bases are TGTGCCAGCAGCCCTCGGCGGACAGGGAACACTGAAGCTTTCTTT.